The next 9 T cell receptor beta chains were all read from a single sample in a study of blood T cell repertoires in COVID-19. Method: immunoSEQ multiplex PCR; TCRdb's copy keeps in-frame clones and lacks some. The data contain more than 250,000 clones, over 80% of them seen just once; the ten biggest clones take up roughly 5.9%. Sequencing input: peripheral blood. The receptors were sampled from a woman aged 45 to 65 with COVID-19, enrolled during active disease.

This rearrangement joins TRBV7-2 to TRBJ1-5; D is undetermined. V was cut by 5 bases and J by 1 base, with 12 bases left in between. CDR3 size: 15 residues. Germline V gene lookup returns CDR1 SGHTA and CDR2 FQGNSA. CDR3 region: CASSAGWASNQPQHF. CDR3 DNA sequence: TGTGCCAGCAGCGCTGGTTGGGCGAGCAATCAGCCCCAGCATTTT.

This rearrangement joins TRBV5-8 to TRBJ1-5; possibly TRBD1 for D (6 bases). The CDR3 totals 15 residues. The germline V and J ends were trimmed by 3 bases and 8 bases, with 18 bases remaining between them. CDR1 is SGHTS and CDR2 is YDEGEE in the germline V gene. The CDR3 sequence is CASSSGQPGRKPQHF. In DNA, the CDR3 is TGTGCCAGCAGCTCAGGACAGCCCGGTAGAAAGCCCCAGCATTTT.

CDR3 DNA: TGTGCCAGCAGTTACGTTCCTAGCGGAGATTACCCTAGCACAGATACGCAGTATTTT. Its protein product is CASSYVPSGDYPSTDTQYF. This chain joins TRBV6-2 or TRBV6-3 and TRBJ2-3, with TRBD2 identical over 7 bases. The V and J ends lost 2 bases and 0 bases, in that order; junction bases with no gene match: 14. In germline, CDR1 is MNHEY, CDR2 SVGEGT. The CDR3 contains 19 residues.

CDR3 bases: TGTGCCAGCAGCTCCCAGGACAGGGGCCACTATGGCTACACCTTC. Protein sequence: CASSSQDRGHYGYTF. The chain carries TRBV11-2 and TRBJ1-2, with 9 bases that match TRBD1. The CDR3 is 15 amino acids. Trimming removed 4 bases from V and 3 bases from J; junction bases left unmatched: 6. Germline assignment: CDR1 SGHAT and CDR2 FQNNGV.

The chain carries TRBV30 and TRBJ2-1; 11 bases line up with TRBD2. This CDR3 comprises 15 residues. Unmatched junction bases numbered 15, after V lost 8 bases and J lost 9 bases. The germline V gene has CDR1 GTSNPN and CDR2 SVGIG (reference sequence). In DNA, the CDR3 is TGTGCCGGCAACGTACTAGCGGGAGATTGGAGTGAGCAGTTCTTC. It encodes CAGNVLAGDWSEQFF.

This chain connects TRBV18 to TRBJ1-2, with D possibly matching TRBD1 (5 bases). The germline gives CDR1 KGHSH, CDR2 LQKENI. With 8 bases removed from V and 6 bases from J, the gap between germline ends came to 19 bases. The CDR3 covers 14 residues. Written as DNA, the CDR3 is TGTGCCAGCCCCGCCGCGGCAGGGATGGATGGCTACACCTTC. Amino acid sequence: CASPAAAGMDGYTF.

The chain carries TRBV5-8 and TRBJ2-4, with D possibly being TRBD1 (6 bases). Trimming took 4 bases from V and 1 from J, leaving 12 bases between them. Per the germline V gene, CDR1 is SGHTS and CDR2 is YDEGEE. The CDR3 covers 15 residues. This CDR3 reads CASSLGTPAKNIQYF. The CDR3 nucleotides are TGTGCCAGCAGCCTGGGGACACCTGCCAAAAACATTCAGTACTTC.

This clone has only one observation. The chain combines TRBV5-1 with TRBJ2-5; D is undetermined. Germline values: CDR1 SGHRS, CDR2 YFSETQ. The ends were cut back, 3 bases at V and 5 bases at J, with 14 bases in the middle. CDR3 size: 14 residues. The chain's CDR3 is CASSSQTLSETQYF. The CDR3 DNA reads TGCGCCAGCAGCTCCCAGACTCTATCGGAGACCCAGTACTTC.

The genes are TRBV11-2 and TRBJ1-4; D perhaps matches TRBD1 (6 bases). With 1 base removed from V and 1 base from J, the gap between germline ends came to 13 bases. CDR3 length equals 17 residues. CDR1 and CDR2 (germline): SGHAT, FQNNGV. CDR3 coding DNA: TGTGCCAGCAGCTTAGGGATCGGCAGGGGAACTAATGAAAAACTGTTTTTT. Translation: CASSLGIGRGTNEKLFF.